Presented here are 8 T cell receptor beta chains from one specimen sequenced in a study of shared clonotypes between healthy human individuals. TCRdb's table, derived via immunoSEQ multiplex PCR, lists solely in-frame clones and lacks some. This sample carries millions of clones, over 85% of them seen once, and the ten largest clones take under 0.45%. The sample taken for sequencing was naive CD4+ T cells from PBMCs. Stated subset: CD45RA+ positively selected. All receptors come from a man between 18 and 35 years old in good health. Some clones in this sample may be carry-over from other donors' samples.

The CDR3 bases are TGCGCCAGCAGCTCCCCCGACAGGGGACAAAATGAAAAACTGTTTTTT. Protein: CASSSPDRGQNEKLFF. The chain carries TRBV5-1 and TRBJ1-4; TRBD1 aligns across 8 bases. The trim removed 3 bases at V and 5 bases at J, leaving 9 bases unmatched. Germline V gives CDR1 SGHRS, CDR2 YFSETQ. The CDR3 consists of 16 residues.

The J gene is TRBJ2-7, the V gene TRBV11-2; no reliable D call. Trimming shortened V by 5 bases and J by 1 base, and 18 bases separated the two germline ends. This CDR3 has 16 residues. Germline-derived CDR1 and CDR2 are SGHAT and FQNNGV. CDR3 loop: CASSPGVSRSSYEQYF. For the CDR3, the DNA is TGTGCCAGCAGCCCAGGAGTCTCCCGCTCGTCCTACGAGCAGTACTTC.

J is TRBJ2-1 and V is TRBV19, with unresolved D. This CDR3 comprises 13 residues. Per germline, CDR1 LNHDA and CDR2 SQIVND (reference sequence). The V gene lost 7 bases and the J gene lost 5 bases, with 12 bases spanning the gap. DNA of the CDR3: TGTGCCAGTATTGGGTTAAACAACAATGAGCAGTTCTTC. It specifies CASIGLNNNEQFF.

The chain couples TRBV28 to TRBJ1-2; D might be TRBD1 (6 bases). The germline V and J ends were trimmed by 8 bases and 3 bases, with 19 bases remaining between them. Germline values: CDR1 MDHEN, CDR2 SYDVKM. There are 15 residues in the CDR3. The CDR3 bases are TGTGCCAGCCGAGCCGGGGCAGGGGCATACTATGGCTACACCTTC. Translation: CASRAGAGAYYGYTF.

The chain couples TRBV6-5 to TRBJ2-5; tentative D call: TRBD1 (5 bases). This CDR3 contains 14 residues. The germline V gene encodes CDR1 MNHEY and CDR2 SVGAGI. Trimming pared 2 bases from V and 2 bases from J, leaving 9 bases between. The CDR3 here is CASSYIDRQETQYF. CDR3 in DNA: TGTGCCAGCAGTTACATAGACAGACAAGAGACCCAGTACTTC.

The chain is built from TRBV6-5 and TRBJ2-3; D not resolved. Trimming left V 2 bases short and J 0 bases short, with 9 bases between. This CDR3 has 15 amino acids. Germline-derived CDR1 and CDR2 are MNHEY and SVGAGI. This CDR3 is CASSYLGRSTDTQYF. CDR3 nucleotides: TGTGCCAGCAGTTACCTTGGACGGAGCACAGATACGCAGTATTTT.

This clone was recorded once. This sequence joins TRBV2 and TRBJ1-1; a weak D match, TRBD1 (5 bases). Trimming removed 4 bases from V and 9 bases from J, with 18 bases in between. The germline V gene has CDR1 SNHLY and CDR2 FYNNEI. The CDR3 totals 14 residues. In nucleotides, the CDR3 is TGTGCCAGCAGTGTGGGAACAGGCTCCCTCCAAGCTTTCTTT. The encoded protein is CASSVGTGSLQAFF.

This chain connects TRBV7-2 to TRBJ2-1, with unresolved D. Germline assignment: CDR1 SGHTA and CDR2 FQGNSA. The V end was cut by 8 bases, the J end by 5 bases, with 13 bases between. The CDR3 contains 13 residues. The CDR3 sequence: CASARVGHNEQFF. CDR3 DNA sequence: TGTGCCAGCGCAAGGGTCGGCCACAATGAGCAGTTCTTC.